This T cell receptor (beta chain) stems from a study of blood T cells in healthy people across ages. Findings and limits, study-wide: In the absence of known donor CMV status, changes in expanded clonotypes were possibly confounded.

As regards this clonotype: Its antigen remains unknown.

The germline gives CDR1 SGHTA, CDR2 FQGNSA. Trimming stripped 3 bases from V and 1 base from J, with 8 bases between. The CDR3 consists of 14 residues. It was with a sample-barcoded 5' primer and a J-beta primer mix that a second PCR of about 6 to 12 cycles was run. TCRdb fed the 5' RACE reads into MiXCR, producing one record per CDR3 protein. The data hold some 550,000 distinct CDR3 sequences, with less than 60% observed a single time. Healthy individuals of Caucasian origin from Russia, aged roughly 6 to 90, served as donors. Total RNA was extracted at no less than 5.5 micrograms per sample. Material: blood. This sequence originates from a man at least 80 years old in good health. This rearrangement joins TRBV7-2 to TRBJ2-3; D possibly corresponds to TRBD1 (6 bases). CDR3 in DNA: TGTGCCAGCAGCTTTGAGGGGGGCACAGATACGCAGTATTTT. This gives the protein CASSFEGGTDTQYF.